The 13 T cell receptor beta chains below were found in one sample sequenced in a study of identical twins. One entry per CDR3 protein, called by TCRdb with MiXCR from the 5' RACE reads. The table records 250,000 or so distinct CDR3 sequences, about 8% of them present only once. This same sample was also part of a study on yellow fever vaccine responses in identical twins.

Sequencing input: CD8+ T cells sorted from blood. These receptors came from a woman aged 18-29 years in good health.

The V and J genes are TRBV5-1 and TRBJ2-2, with TRBD2 identical over 9 bases. Germline loops: CDR1 SGHRS, CDR2 YFSETQ. The trim removed 7 bases at V and 4 bases at J, leaving 8 bases unmatched. The CDR3 totals 15 residues. In nucleotides, the CDR3 is TGCGCCAGCGCCTTAGCGGGGGCCTCCACCGGGGAGCTGTTTTTT. Its protein product is CASALAGASTGELFF.

The chain employs TRBV30 and TRBJ2-1; D unresolved. The V and J ends lost 0 bases and 6 bases respectively, with 9 bases between them. The CDR3 contains 13 residues. Germline V gives CDR1 GTSNPN, CDR2 SVGIG (reference sequence). CDR3: CAWSVLSPNEQFF. The CDR3 DNA sequence: TGTGCCTGGAGTGTACTATCCCCCAATGAGCAGTTCTTC.

There are a few counts of this clonotype. V and J are TRBV3-1 and TRBJ2-3; D remains ambiguous. The CDR3 covers 12 residues. V was pared by 6 bases and J by 5 bases, with 9 bases between. Germline-derived CDR1 and CDR2 are LGHDT and YNNKEL (reference sequence). The CDR3 is CASRLEGDTQYF. As DNA, the CDR3 is TGTGCCAGCAGGCTCGAAGGAGATACGCAGTATTTT.

This clonotype was detected a few times. This chain joins TRBV29-1 and TRBJ1-1; no firm D call. Trimming left V 3 bases short and J 4 bases short, with 9 bases between. CDR1 is SQVTM and CDR2 is ANQGSEA in the germline V gene. The CDR3 spans 12 residues. In DNA, the CDR3 is TGCAGCGTTGAGTTCAGACCCACTGAAGCTTTCTTT. Its translation is CSVEFRPTEAFF.

This clonotype was detected a few times. The gene calls are TRBV6-1 and TRBJ2-7, with D perhaps TRBD1 or TRBD2 (7 bases each). This CDR3 comprises 17 residues. V shed 6 bases and J shed 2 bases, with 23 bases lying between them. Germline CDR1 reads MNHNS; CDR2 reads SASEGT. CDR3 in DNA: TGTGCCAGCAGACCCCAGGGGGGGCCGTATGGGCCCTACGAGCAGTACTTC. This translates into CASRPQGGPYGPYEQYF.

The chain joins TRBV27 to TRBJ2-7, with TRBD2 matching over 8 bases. This CDR3 is 14 amino acids long. In germline, CDR1 is MNHEY, CDR2 SMNVEV (reference sequence). V trimming: 3 bases; J trimming: 2 bases; junction bases outside the gene matches: 3. The CDR3 sequence: CASSFNGGAYEQYF. The CDR3 nucleotides are TGTGCCAGCAGTTTCAACGGGGGGGCCTACGAGCAGTACTTC.

At least ten counts were recorded for this clonotype. The chain is built from TRBV28 and TRBJ2-7, with 9 bases fitting TRBD2. J lost 3 bases, V lost 6 bases, and 12 bases had no gene match. The CDR3 spans 16 residues. The germline V gene encodes CDR1 MDHEN and CDR2 SYDVKM. The CDR3 region is CASRIHDSGSVYEQYF. As DNA, the CDR3 is TGTGCCAGCAGAATCCACGATAGCGGGAGTGTCTACGAGCAGTACTTC.

The table lists this clonotype with a few counts. The chain joins TRBV7-3 to TRBJ2-1; 8 nucleotides line up with TRBD1. Germline V CDR1 and CDR2: SGHTA, FQGTGA. The length of the CDR3 is 15 residues. V dropped 2 bases and J dropped 7; count of bases not matched to a gene: 7. The CDR3 sequence is CASSLFSQGGNEQFF. CDR3 in DNA: TGTGCCAGCAGCTTATTCTCACAGGGGGGTAATGAGCAGTTCTTC.

This clonotype has more than one count but fewer than ten. The gene calls are TRBV5-8 and TRBJ1-2, with D possibly matching TRBD1 (5 bases). V was cut by 0 bases and J by 4 bases, with 19 bases left in between. In germline, CDR1 is SGHTS, CDR2 YDEGEE. The CDR3 covers 17 residues. The CDR3 DNA reads as TGTGCCAGCAGCTTGGCGGGGACGGACTCGTATTTCTATGGCTACACCTTC. As protein: CASSLAGTDSYFYGYTF.

In this sample, this clonotype turned up a few times. The chain is built from TRBV7-9 and TRBJ2-7; TRBD2 aligns across 10 bases. V shed 4 bases, J shed 2 bases, and the junction held 11 bases outside the gene matches. Germline lookup yields CDR1 SEHNR and CDR2 FQNEAQ (reference sequence). This CDR3 comprises 17 residues. This chain's CDR3 is CASSSPASGGSAYEQYF. In DNA form, the CDR3 reads TGTGCCAGCAGCTCCCCGGCTAGCGGGGGTTCAGCCTACGAGCAGTACTTC. The variable domain in full, completed from reference TRBV7-9 and TRBJ2-7, reads DTGVSQNPRHKITKRGQNVTFRCDPISEHNRLYWYRQTLGQGPEFLTYFQNEAQLEKSRLLSDRFSAERPKGSFSTLEIQRTEQGDSAMYLCASSSPASGGSAYEQYFGPGTRLTVT.

In this sample, this clonotype turned up a few times. The J gene is TRBJ2-3, the V gene TRBV11-2; D is undetermined. The CDR3 runs to 16 residues. In germline, CDR1 is SGHAT, CDR2 FQNNGV. Deletions cut 2 bases from V and 0 bases from J, with 12 bases between. CDR3 in amino acids: CASSLSTPLSTDTQYF. In DNA, the CDR3 is TGTGCCAGCAGCTTATCCACACCTCTTAGCACAGATACGCAGTATTTT. Together with reference TRBV11-2 and TRBJ2-3, the CDR3 gives the full variable domain: EAGVAQSPRYKIIEKRQSVAFWCNPISGHATLYWYQQILGQGPKLLIQFQNNGVVDDSQLPKDRFSAERLKGVDSTLKIQPAKLEDSAVYLCASSLSTPLSTDTQYFGPGTRLTVL.

This clonotype was observed a handful of times. CDR3 nucleotides: TGTGCCAGCAGCTTAGGCGGGATGAGGTACGAGCAGTACTTC. This sequence encodes CASSLGGMRYEQYF. The chain joins TRBV11-1 to TRBJ2-7; a weak D match, TRBD2 (6 bases). V was cut by 1 base and J by 4 bases, with 11 bases left in between. The CDR3 extends over 14 amino acids. Germline V CDR1 and CDR2: SGHAT, FQDESV (reference sequence).

The table lists this clonotype with many counts. J is TRBJ2-1 and V is TRBV28, with D perhaps matching TRBD2 (5 bases). CDR1 and CDR2 from the germline V gene are MDHEN and SYDVKM. Trimming shortened V by 2 bases and J by 0 bases, and 17 bases separated the two germline ends. CDR3 length: 18 amino acids. CDR3 in DNA: TGTGCCAGCAGTTTAGGCTGGACTCCCCCGAGCTCCTACAATGAGCAGTTCTTC. Translated: CASSLGWTPPSSYNEQFF. Full variable domain (outside the CDR3, taken from reference TRBV28 and TRBJ2-1): DVKVTQSSRYLVKRTGEKVFLECVQDMDHENMFWYRQDPGLGLRLIYFSYDVKMKEKGDIPEGYSVSREKKERFSLILESASTNQTSMYLCASSLGWTPPSSYNEQFFGPGTRLTVL.